This T cell receptor (beta chain) stems from a study of cytomegalovirus exposure and HLA in healthy donors. V shed 4 bases, J shed 7 bases, and the junction held 8 bases outside the gene matches. Per germline, CDR1 SGHTA and CDR2 FQGNSA. The CDR3 spans 14 residues. As regards this clone: The antigen is unknown.

Study findings and constraints: Prior analysis indicated that the majority of TCR beta V segments exhibited productivity approximately 87% or approximately 30% of the time.

The PCR used 60 Vbeta and 13 Jbeta primers. The data were produced by immunoSEQ multiplex PCR, yet TCRdb's version contains in-frame clones alone and is incomplete. The sample has roughly 190,000 clones, and its top ten clones hold approximately 6.9%. The chain couples TRBV7-2 to TRBJ2-5, with 8 bases lining up with TRBD1. Material for sequencing was PBMCs. This sequence was found in a man aged 25 to 45 in good health and CMV-seronegative. The CDR3 loop reads CASSSPGGSGTQYF. The CDR3 coding sequence is TGTGCCAGCAGCTCTCCAGGGGGCTCCGGGACCCAGTACTTC.